The sequence of this T cell receptor (beta chain) was determined in a study of blood T cell repertoires in COVID-19. Germline CDR1 reads LGHNA; CDR2 reads YNFKEQ. V gave up 0 bases and J gave up 6 bases, with 15 bases separating them. The CDR3 is 16 amino acids. In the source study's methods: Quantification of nucleated cells was approximated via reference gene primer amplification. Here immunoSEQ multiplex PCR was the method, and the copy in TCRdb shows in-frame clones only, minus some. That table furnishes V, J and clone size, whereas the DNA furnished D and trimming. The sample comprises more than 20,000 clones, about 89% of which are singletons, and approximately 24% rests with the top ten.

The sample consisted of peripheral blood. V usage is TRBV4-2 and J usage is TRBJ2-1, with D possibly being TRBD1 (5 bases). This receptor was identified in a human donor with active COVID-19. The donor label of this sample is uncertain. The CDR3 reads CASSQEAIFQGNEQFF. CDR3 in DNA: TGTGCCAGCAGCCAAGAAGCTATTTTTCAGGGCAATGAGCAGTTCTTC.